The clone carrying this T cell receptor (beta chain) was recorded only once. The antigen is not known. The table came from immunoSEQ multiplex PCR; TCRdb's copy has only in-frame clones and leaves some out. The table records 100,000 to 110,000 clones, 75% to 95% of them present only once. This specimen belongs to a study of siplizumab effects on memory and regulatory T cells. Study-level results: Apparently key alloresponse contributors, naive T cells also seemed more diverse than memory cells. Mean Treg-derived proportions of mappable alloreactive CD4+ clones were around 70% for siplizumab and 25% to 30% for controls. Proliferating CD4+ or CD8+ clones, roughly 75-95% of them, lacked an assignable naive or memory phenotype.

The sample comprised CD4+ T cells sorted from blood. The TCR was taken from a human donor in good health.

The CDR3 here is CASGGRSYGYTF. For the CDR3, the DNA is TGTGCCTCCGGGGGGCGTTCCTATGGCTACACCTTC. The chain carries TRBV6-6 and TRBJ1-2; a weak D match, TRBD1 (6 bases). The CDR3 sequence is 12 residues long. V lost 11 bases, J lost 4 bases, and 14 bases lay in between. Germline V gene lookup returns CDR1 MNHNY and CDR2 SVGAGI (reference sequence).